Shown below are 9 T cell receptor beta chains from a single sample sequenced in a study of T-cell memory formation after mild COVID-19 (dated by TCRdb to the early 2020s). The receptor library was made with 5' RACE. This sample was sequenced with an Illumina NovaSeq 6000. TCRdb reworked the public reads: Q25 trimming with fastp, MiXCR clone assembly, productive beta chains retained. Each CDR3 protein appears once, grouped with its most common genes and DNA. The sample table lists almost 250,000 distinct CDR3 sequences, 15% of them with a count of one. Of the sample, 2.1% is held by the ten largest clones. Source material: PBMCs or a T cell subset sorted from them (not recorded which). The receptors stem from an adult woman who had mild COVID-19 (a few samples of this study predate the infection). The sample titles of this study are shuffled in the database, so cell type and time point are left out; the donor was told from shared clones.

The chain links TRBV6-1 to TRBJ1-1, with unresolved D. V lost 6 bases and J 1 base, leaving 9 bases between the germline ends. Germline lookup yields CDR1 MNHNS and CDR2 SASEGT. This CDR3 has 13 amino acids. CDR3 nucleotides: TGTGCCAGCAGAGTAACAGAGAACACTGAAGCTTTCTTT. Amino acid sequence: CASRVTENTEAFF.

This clonotype was counted only a few times. This sequence joins TRBV5-6 and TRBJ2-7; D unclear. This CDR3 comprises 18 residues. Trimming removed 1 base from V and 0 bases from J, with 20 bases in between. The germline V gene encodes CDR1 SGHDT and CDR2 YYEEEE. The CDR3 nucleotides are TGTGCCAGCAGCTTGACTGGCTGGTCTGCCTCGAGCTCCTACGAGCAGTACTTC. The encoded protein is CASSLTGWSASSSYEQYF.

This clonotype was detected a few times. J is TRBJ1-5 and V is TRBV7-8; the match to TRBD1 covers 10 bases. CDR3 length equals 17 residues. The J segment lost 1 base and the V segment lost 5 bases, leaving 8 bases of the junction unmatched. Germline CDR1 SGHVS, CDR2 FQNEAQ. CDR3 nucleotide sequence: TGTGCCAGCAGCCTATGGACAGGGGGTGGGAGCAATCAGCCCCAGCATTTT. Translated, it gives CASSLWTGGGSNQPQHF.

This clonotype was found a few times. CDR3 DNA sequence: TGTGCCAGTAGTTTTGCGCGAGCTCTGAACACCGGGGAGCTGTTTTTT. Its translation is CASSFARALNTGELFF. The genes are TRBV19 and TRBJ2-2; no firm D call. CDR3 length: 16 residues. Trimming took 5 bases from V and 1 from J, leaving 14 bases between them. The germline V gene encodes CDR1 LNHDA and CDR2 SQIVND (reference sequence).

This clonotype was counted a few times. V is TRBV6-2 or TRBV6-3 and J is TRBJ2-6; D is perhaps TRBD1 or TRBD2 (5 bases each). CDR3 length equals 16 residues. Trimming removed 4 bases at V and 2 bases at J, with 12 bases between. CDR1 MNHEY and CDR2 SVGEGT come from the germline V gene. CDR3 protein: CASSFRGVPGANVLTF. The CDR3 nucleotides are TGTGCCAGCAGTTTCCGAGGGGTACCTGGGGCCAACGTCCTGACTTTC.

This clonotype was seen a few times. The chain is built from TRBV7-6 and TRBJ2-3; 9 nucleotides line up with TRBD2. The CDR3 consists of 16 residues. Trimming took 3 bases from V and 0 from J; bases not matched to a gene: 4. Germline CDR1 is SGHVS and CDR2 is FNYEAQ. The CDR3 DNA follows: TGTGCCAGCAGCTTTATGGCGGGGGGGAGCACAGATACGCAGTATTTT. Its protein is CASSFMAGGSTDTQYF.

The sample holds many counts of this clonotype. This sequence joins TRBV29-1 and TRBJ1-1; perhaps TRBD1 as D (6 bases). V lost 7 bases, J lost 1 base, and 10 bases lay in between. Germline lookup yields CDR1 SQVTM and CDR2 ANQGSEA. The CDR3 has 12 residues. Written as DNA, the CDR3 is TGCAGCGCGAGACAGGCGAACACTGAAGCTTTCTTT. Translation: CSARQANTEAFF.

This clonotype came up a few times. The chain couples TRBV28 to TRBJ2-7, with 10 nucleotides matching TRBD1. Germline loops: CDR1 MDHEN, CDR2 SYDVKM. V dropped 2 bases and J dropped 3; count of bases not matched to a gene: 10. The CDR3 runs to 17 residues. The CDR3 reads CASSLASRTGGRYEQYF. The CDR3 DNA follows: TGTGCCAGCAGTTTAGCCAGTAGGACAGGGGGGCGCTACGAGCAGTACTTC.

This clonotype was detected a few times. This chain joins TRBV6-6 and TRBJ1-1; D not resolved. V was shortened by 6 bases and J by 0 bases, with 11 bases between the two germline ends. The CDR3 loop spans 14 amino acids. CDR1 and CDR2 from the germline V gene are MNHNY and SVGAGI (reference sequence). CDR3 region: CASSRTGMNTEAFF. As DNA, the CDR3 is TGTGCCAGCAGCCGAACGGGGATGAACACTGAAGCTTTCTTT.